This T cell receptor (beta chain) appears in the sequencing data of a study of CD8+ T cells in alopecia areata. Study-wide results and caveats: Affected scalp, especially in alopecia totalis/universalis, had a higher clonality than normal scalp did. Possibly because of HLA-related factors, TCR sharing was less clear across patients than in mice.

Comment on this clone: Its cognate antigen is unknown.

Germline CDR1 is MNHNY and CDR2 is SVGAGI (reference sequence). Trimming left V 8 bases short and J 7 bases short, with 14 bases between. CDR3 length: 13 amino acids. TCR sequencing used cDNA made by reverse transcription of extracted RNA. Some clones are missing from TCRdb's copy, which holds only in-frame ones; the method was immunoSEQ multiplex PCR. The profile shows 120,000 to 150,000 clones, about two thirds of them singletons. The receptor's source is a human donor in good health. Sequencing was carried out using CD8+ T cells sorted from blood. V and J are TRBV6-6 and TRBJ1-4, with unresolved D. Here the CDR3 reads CASEGLGSEKLFF. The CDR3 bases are TGTGCCAGCGAGGGTTTGGGTTCTGAAAAACTGTTTTTT.